This is a list of T cell receptor beta chains from one sample in a study of vaccination and CD4 T cells after COVID-19. TCRdb passed the PCR reads through MiXCR, listing each CDR3 protein once. The sample yields about 20,000 distinct CDR3 sequences, about 56% seen once. No antigen has been identified for these receptors. The material sequenced was CD4+ T cells from blood, cultured in vitro. Every receptor here comes from a human donor who had recovered from COVID-19. Each CDR3 is given with its conserved first and last residue. The D gene is left open where the match is weak. Clone size, where shown, is once, few, many, or a class for clones that have expanded.

abundance	j_gene	d_gene	v_gene	CDR3aa	CDR3nt
-	TRBJ1-4	TRBD1	TRBV20-1	CSAGTVNEKLFF	TGCAGTGCCGGGACAGTGAATGAAAAACTGTTTTTT
-	TRBJ2-5	-	TRBV15	CATSRDRETQYF	TGTGCCACCAGCAGAGACCGAGAGACCCAGTACTTC
-	TRBJ2-1	-	TRBV27	CASSFSRESEQFF	TGTGCCAGCAGTTTTTCGAGGGAGAGTGAGCAGTTCTTC
-	TRBJ2-7	-	TRBV28	CASSTGTRGAEQYF	TGTGCCAGCAGTACCGGGACTCGCGGGGCCGAGCAGTACTTC
few	TRBJ1-4	-	TRBV7-9	CASSIGQGNEKLFF	TGTGCCAGCAGCATAGGGCAGGGTAATGAAAAACTGTTTTTT
-	TRBJ1-2	-	TRBV2	CASKSVRGGDNGYTF	TGTGCCAGCAAGTCTGTCCGGGGAGGGGACAATGGCTACACCTTC
-	TRBJ1-5	-	TRBV6-1	CASRLGEFNQPQHF	TGTGCCAGCAGGTTGGGCGAGTTCAATCAGCCCCAGCATTTT
few	TRBJ2-7	TRBD2	TRBV7-9	CASSPAGGGAGEQYF	TGTGCCAGCAGCCCTGCGGGGGGGGGTGCGGGCGAGCAGTACTTC
-	TRBJ2-5	TRBD2	TRBV20-1	CSARRLAGGLQETQYF	TGCAGTGCTAGAAGGCTAGCGGGGGGGTTACAAGAGACCCAGTACTTC
few	TRBJ2-5	-	TRBV11-3	CASTPRSQETQYF	TGTGCCAGCACCCCGCGGAGCCAAGAGACCCAGTACTTC
medium-sized	TRBJ1-5	-	TRBV15	CATSRDPENQPQHF	TGTGCCACCAGCAGAGATCCCGAGAATCAGCCCCAGCATTTT
-	TRBJ1-2	-	TRBV10-3	CAISESTLLDGHGYTF	TGTGCCATCAGTGAGTCCACCTTACTAGACGGGCATGGCTACACCTTC
-	TRBJ1-2	TRBD1	TRBV24-1	CAIGQGAPYGYTF	TGTGCCATTGGACAGGGGGCTCCGTATGGCTACACCTTC
-	TRBJ2-2	-	TRBV11-3	CASSFGGWKDTGELFF	TGTGCCAGCAGCTTTGGTGGGTGGAAGGACACCGGGGAGCTGTTTTTT
-	TRBJ2-1	TRBD2	TRBV7-2	CASSLDGLAANEQFF	TGTGCCAGCAGCTTAGATGGGCTAGCGGCCAATGAGCAGTTCTTC
-	TRBJ1-1	-	TRBV28	CASFSEPLAFF	TGTGCCAGCTTTAGTGAGCCCCTGGCTTTCTTT